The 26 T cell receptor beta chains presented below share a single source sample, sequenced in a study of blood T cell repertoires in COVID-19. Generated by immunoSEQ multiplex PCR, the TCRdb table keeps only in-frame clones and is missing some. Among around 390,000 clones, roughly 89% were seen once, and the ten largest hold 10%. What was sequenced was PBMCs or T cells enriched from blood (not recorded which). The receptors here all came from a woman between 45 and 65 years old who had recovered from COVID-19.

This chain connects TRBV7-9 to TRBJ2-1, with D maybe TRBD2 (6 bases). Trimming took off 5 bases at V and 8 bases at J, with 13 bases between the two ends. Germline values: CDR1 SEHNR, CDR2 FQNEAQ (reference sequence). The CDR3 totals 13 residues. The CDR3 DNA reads TGTGCCAGCAGCATACCTTCGGGGGATGAGCAGTTCTTC. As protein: CASSIPSGDEQFF.

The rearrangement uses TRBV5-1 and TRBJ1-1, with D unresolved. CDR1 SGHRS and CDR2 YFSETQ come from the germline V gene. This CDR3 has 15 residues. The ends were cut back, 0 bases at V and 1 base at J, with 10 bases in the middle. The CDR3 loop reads CASSLGALGNTEAFF. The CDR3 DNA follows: TGCGCCAGCAGCTTGGGGGCCCTCGGGAACACTGAAGCTTTCTTT. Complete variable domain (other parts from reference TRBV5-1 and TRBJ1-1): KAGVTQTPRYLIKTRGQQVTLSCSPISGHRSVSWYQQTPGQGLQFLFEYFSETQRNKGNFPGRFSGRQFSNSRSEMNVSTLELGDSALYLCASSLGALGNTEAFFGQGTRLTVV.

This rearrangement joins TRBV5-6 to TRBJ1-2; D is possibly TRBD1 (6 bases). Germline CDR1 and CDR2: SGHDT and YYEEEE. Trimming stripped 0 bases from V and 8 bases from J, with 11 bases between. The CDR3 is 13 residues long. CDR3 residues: CASSLAKGDGYTF. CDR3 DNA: TGTGCCAGCAGCTTGGCCAAGGGGGACGGCTACACCTTC. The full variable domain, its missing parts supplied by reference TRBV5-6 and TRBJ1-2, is DAGVTQSPTHLIKTRGQQVTLRCSPKSGHDTVSWYQQALGQGPQFIFQYYEEEERQRGNFPDRFSGHQFPNYSSELNVNALLLGDSALYLCASSLAKGDGYTFGSGTRLTVV.

The CDR3 region is CASSSTGPGELFF. The CDR3 nucleotides read TGTGCCAGCAGCTCGACAGGGCCCGGGGAGCTGTTTTTT. The V call is TRBV5-5, the J call TRBJ2-2; 7 nucleotides line up with TRBD1. This CDR3 has 13 residues. The germline V gene encodes CDR1 SGHKS and CDR2 YYEKEE (reference sequence). After removal of 3 bases from V and 6 bases from J, the junction contained 2 bases not matched to a gene.

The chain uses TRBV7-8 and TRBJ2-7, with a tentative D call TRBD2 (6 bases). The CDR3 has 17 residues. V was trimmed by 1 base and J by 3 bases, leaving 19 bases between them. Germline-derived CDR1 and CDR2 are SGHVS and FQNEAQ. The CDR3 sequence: CASSLGRQGGGSYEQYF. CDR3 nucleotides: TGTGCCAGCAGCTTAGGTCGCCAGGGAGGAGGGAGCTACGAGCAGTACTTC.

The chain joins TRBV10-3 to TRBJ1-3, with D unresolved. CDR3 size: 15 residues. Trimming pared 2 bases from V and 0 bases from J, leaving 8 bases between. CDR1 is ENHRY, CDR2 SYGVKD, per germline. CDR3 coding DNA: TGTGCCATCAGTGAGGCAGGCCACTCTGGAAACACCATATATTTT. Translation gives CAISEAGHSGNTIYF.

CDR3 sequence: CASSRETTGELFF. As DNA, the CDR3 is TGTGCCAGCAGTAGGGAGACCACGGGGGAGCTGTTTTTT. This rearrangement joins TRBV7-6 to TRBJ2-2; tentative D call: TRBD2 (5 bases). This CDR3 has 13 residues. V lost 6 bases to trimming and J lost 8 bases, with 13 bases between them. CDR1 is SGHVS, CDR2 FNYEAQ, per germline.

This CDR3 is CASSLTGVEAFF. The CDR3 region has the DNA TGTGCCAGCAGCTTAACGGGGGTTGAAGCTTTCTTT. This rearrangement joins TRBV7-9 to TRBJ1-1, with D tentatively TRBD1 (5 bases). With 2 bases removed from V and 7 bases from J, the gap between germline ends came to 8 bases. The CDR3 loop spans 12 amino acids. Germline V gives CDR1 SEHNR, CDR2 FQNEAQ (reference sequence).

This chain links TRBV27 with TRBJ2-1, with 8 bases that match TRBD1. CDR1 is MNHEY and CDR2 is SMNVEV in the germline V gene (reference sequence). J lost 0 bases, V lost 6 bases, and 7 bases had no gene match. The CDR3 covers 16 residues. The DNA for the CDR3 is TGTGCCAGCAGCCGGGACAGGCAAAGCTCCTACAATGAGCAGTTCTTC. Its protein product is CASSRDRQSSYNEQFF.

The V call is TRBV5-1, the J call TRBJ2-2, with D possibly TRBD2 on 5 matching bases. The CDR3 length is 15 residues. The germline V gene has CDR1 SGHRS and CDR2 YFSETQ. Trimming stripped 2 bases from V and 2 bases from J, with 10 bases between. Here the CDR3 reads CASSFGGGNTGELFF. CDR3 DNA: TGCGCCAGCAGCTTCGGAGGTGGAAACACCGGGGAGCTGTTTTTT.

Here the CDR3 reads CATAPVAAGTSYEQYF. The CDR3 coding sequence is TGTGCCACCGCGCCGGTTGCGGCAGGGACTTCCTACGAGCAGTACTTC. This chain links TRBV10-3 with TRBJ2-7; a weak D match, TRBD2 (6 bases). This CDR3 is 16 amino acids long. Per germline, CDR1 ENHRY and CDR2 SYGVKD. V lost 10 bases to trimming and J lost 1 base, with 23 bases between them.

The CDR3 protein is CASSPPQGEAFF. The CDR3 nucleotides are TGTGCCAGCTCACCACCGCAGGGTGAAGCTTTCTTT. The V and J genes are TRBV18 and TRBJ1-1; D is perhaps TRBD1 (5 bases). V was clipped by 0 bases and J by 7 bases, with 6 bases between them. Germline V gives CDR1 KGHSH, CDR2 LQKENI. The CDR3 length is 12 residues.

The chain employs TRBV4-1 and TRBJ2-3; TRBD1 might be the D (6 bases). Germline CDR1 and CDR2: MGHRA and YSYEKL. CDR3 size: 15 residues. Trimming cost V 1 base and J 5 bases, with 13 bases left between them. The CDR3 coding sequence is TGCGCCAGCAGCCAAGTTTGGGGACAAAAAGATACGCAGTATTTT. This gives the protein CASSQVWGQKDTQYF.

CDR3 in amino acids: CASSRTGNQPQHF. The CDR3 DNA follows: TGTGCCAGCTCCCGGACAGGCAATCAGCCCCAGCATTTT. This chain uses TRBV18 with TRBJ1-5, with a tentative D call TRBD1 (6 bases). This CDR3 spans 13 amino acids. V lost 6 bases, J lost 2 bases, and 8 bases lay in between. CDR1 KGHSH and CDR2 LQKENI come from the germline V gene.

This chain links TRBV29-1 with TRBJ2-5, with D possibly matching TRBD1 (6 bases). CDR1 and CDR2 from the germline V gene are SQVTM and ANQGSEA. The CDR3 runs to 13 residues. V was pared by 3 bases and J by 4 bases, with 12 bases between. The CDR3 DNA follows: TGCAGCGTTGATAGGGGGTCCCTAGAGACCCAGTACTTC. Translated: CSVDRGSLETQYF. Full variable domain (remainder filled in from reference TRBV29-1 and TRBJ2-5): SAVISQKPSRDICQRGTSLTIQCQVDSQVTMMFWYRQQPGQSLTLIATANQGSEATYESGFVIDKFPISRPNLTFSTLTVSNMSPEDSSIYLCSVDRGSLETQYFGPGTRLLVL.

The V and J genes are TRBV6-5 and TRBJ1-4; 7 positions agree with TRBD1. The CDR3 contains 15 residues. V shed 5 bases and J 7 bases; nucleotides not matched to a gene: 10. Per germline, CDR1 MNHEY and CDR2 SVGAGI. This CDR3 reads CASSRVQGESEKLFF. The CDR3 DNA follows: TGTGCCAGCAGTCGAGTTCAGGGGGAAAGTGAAAAACTGTTTTTT.

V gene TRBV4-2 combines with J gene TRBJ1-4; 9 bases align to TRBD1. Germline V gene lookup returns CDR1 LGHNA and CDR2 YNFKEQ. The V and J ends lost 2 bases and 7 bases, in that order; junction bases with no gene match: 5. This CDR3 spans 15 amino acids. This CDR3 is CASSQPTGGREKLFF. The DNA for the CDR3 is TGTGCCAGCAGCCAACCTACAGGGGGCCGTGAAAAACTGTTTTTT.

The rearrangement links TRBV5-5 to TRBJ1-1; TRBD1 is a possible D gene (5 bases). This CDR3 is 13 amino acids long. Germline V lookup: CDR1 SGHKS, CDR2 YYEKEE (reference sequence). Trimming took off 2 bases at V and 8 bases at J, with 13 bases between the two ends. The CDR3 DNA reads TGTGCCAGCAGCTTCCAGGGATTTTCGGAAGCTTTCTTT. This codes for CASSFQGFSEAFF.

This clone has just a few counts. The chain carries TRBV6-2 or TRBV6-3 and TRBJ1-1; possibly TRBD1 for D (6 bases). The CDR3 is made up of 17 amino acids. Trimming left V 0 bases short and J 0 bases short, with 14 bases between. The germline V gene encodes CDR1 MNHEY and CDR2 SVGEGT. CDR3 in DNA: TGTGCCAGCAGTTACTCCCCCTTGGACAGAGTGAACACTGAAGCTTTCTTT. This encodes CASSYSPLDRVNTEAFF.

CDR3: CASSVAPWEEETQYF. Here the CDR3 DNA reads TGTGCCAGCAGCGTAGCCCCCTGGGAGGAAGAGACCCAGTACTTC. The genes are TRBV9 and TRBJ2-5, with D possibly matching TRBD2 (6 bases). The CDR3 spans 15 residues. Germline CDR1 SGDLS, CDR2 YYNGEE. V shed 0 bases and J shed 3 bases, with 12 bases lying between them.

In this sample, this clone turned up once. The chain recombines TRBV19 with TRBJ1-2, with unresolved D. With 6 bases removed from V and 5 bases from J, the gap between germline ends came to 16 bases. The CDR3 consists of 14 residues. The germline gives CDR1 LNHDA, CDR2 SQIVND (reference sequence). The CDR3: CASRTEGSRYGYTF. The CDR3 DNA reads TGTGCCAGTAGAACCGAAGGGAGCCGTTATGGCTACACCTTC.

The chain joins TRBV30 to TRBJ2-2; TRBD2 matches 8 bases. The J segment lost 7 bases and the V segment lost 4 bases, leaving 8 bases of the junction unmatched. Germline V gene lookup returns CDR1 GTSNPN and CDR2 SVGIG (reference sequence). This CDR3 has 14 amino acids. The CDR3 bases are TGTGCCTGGACCCGAGCGGGGGCTGGCGGGGAGCTGTTTTTT. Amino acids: CAWTRAGAGGELFF.

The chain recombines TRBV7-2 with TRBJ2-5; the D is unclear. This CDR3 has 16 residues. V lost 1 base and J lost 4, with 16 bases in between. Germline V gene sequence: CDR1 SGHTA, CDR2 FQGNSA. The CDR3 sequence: CASSLVGYVARETQYF. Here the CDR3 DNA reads TGTGCCAGCAGCTTAGTCGGGTATGTAGCTCGAGAGACCCAGTACTTC. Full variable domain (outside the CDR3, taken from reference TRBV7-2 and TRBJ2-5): GAGVSQSPSNKVTEKGKDVELRCDPISGHTALYWYRQSLGQGLEFLIYFQGNSAPDKSGLPSDRFSAERTGGSVSTLTIQRTQQEDSAVYLCASSLVGYVARETQYFGPGTRLLVL.

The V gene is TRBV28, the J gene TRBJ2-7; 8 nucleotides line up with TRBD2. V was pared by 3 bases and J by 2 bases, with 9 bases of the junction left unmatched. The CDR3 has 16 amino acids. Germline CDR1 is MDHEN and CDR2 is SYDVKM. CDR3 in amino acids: CASSFSLAGLTYEQYF. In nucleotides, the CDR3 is TGTGCCAGCAGTTTCAGTCTAGCGGGCTTGACCTACGAGCAGTACTTC.

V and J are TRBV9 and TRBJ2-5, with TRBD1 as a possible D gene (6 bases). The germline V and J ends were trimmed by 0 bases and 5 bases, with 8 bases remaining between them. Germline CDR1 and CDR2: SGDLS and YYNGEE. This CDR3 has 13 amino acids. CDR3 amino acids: CASSVADRETQYF. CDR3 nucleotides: TGTGCCAGCAGCGTAGCTGACAGGGAGACCCAGTACTTC. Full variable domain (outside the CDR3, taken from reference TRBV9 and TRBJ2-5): DSGVTQTPKHLITATGQRVTLRCSPRSGDLSVYWYQQSLDQGLQFLIQYYNGEERAKGNILERFSAQQFPDLHSELNLSSLELGDSALYFCASSVADRETQYFGPGTRLLVL.

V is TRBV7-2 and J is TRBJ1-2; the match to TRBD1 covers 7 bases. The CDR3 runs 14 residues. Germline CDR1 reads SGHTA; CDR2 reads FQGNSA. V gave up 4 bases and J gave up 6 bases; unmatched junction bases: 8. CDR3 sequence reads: CASSYPGQENGYTF. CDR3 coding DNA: TGTGCCAGCAGCTACCCCGGACAGGAAAATGGCTACACCTTC.